Given below is one TCR beta chain in context. Its antigen is not identified. The data were obtained in a study of shared clonotypes between healthy human individuals. Study overall: Aged 18 to 49, the donors were a couple of women and a few men. Overall study results and limits: Across subsets, estimated richness was generally greater for naive than for memory populations.

In the study's own analysis: ImmunoSEQ supplied junction-only sequences lacking quality scores, so filtering was different. Measured with immunoSEQ multiplex PCR; TCRdb has only the in-frame clones, and not every one. The V and J calls and clone size come from that table; D and trimming were worked out from the DNA. The data show some 2,000,000 clones, under 97% seen once. Germline V gene data show CDR1 as MNHEY and CDR2 as SMNVEV (reference sequence). The V end was cut by 7 bases, the J end by 0 bases, with 7 bases between. The CDR3 runs 13 residues. The CD4+ fraction was divided into a CD45RA+ naive subset and a CD45RA-negative memory subset.

The sequence was obtained from a young man in good health. The sample was naive CD4+ T cells sorted from blood. Subset reported: CD45RA+ positively selected. The gene calls are TRBV27 and TRBJ2-1; no firm D call. The CDR3 protein is CASTTSSYNEQFF. CDR3 coding DNA: TGTGCCAGCACCACGTCCTCCTACAATGAGCAGTTCTTC.